Below, 30 T cell receptor beta chains from the same sample are listed, as sequenced in a study of cytomegalovirus exposure and HLA in healthy donors (dated by TCRdb to about 2017). Library generation was performed with the immunoSEQ multiplex PCR assay. The multiplex PCR relied on a mix of 60 forward primers for TCR Vbeta segments and 13 reverse primers for TCR Jbeta segments. The source is immuneACCESS, and TCRdb retained only in-frame sequences with V and J called. Part of the clones is not carried over; for the studies checked, unresolved V genes explain less than half of this, and the remainder is unexplained. This sample holds 150,000 to 200,000 clones; around 82% were observed only once. The ten biggest clones cover roughly an eighth of the sample. The sequenced sample was PBMCs. These receptors originate from a woman aged 25 to 39 in good health and CMV-seropositive.

This clone was detected only once. The chain uses TRBV28 and TRBJ2-4; D call uncertain. Germline CDR1 MDHEN, CDR2 SYDVKM. This CDR3 is 15 amino acids long. V lost 4 bases and J lost 0, with 10 bases in between. CDR3 in DNA: TGTGCCAGCAGTTCCCTATACCTAGCCAAAAACATTCAGTACTTC. Translated, it gives CASSSLYLAKNIQYF.

In its sample, this clone was seen a few times. The genes are TRBV7-3 and TRBJ2-7; TRBD1 might be the D (6 bases). Looked up from germline, CDR1 is SGHTA and CDR2 is FQGTGA. Trimming left V 5 bases short and J 1 base short, with 15 bases between. The CDR3 has 15 residues. The CDR3 here is CASSLTGPYSYEQYF. The CDR3 DNA sequence: TGTGCCAGCAGCCTGACAGGACCCTATTCCTACGAGCAGTACTTC. The entire variable domain, with the rest obtained from reference TRBV7-3 and TRBJ2-7, is as follows: GAGVSQTPSNKVTEKGKYVELRCDPISGHTALYWYRQSLGQGPEFLIYFQGTGAADDSGLPNDRFFAVRPEGSVSTLKIQRTERGDSAVYLCASSLTGPYSYEQYFGPGTRLTVT.

This chain joins TRBV18 and TRBJ2-7; a weak D match, TRBD2 (5 bases). Germline CDR1 reads KGHSH; CDR2 reads LQKENI. Trimming left V 3 bases short and J 6 bases short, with 15 bases between. The CDR3 spans 14 residues. The CDR3 region has the DNA TGTGCCAGCTCACCTGCGGCCCCCCGGGGCGAGCAGTACTTC. Amino acid sequence: CASSPAAPRGEQYF.

This clone was seen more than once but under ten times. The V and J genes are TRBV7-9 and TRBJ1-1; TRBD1 might be the D (6 bases). With 0 bases removed from V and 10 bases from J, the gap between germline ends came to 12 bases. The germline gives CDR1 SEHNR, CDR2 FQNEAQ (reference sequence). This CDR3 is built from 13 residues. The CDR3 DNA is TGTGCCAGCAGCTTAGCATCGGGGGGCTCAGCTTTCTTT. Its translation is CASSLASGGSAFF.

The table lists this clone with a few counts. V is TRBV7-2 and J is TRBJ2-5, with 8 bases fitting TRBD2. With 5 bases clipped from V and 3 bases from J, the junction kept 5 bases outside the gene matches. This CDR3 region has 14 residues. Germline CDR1 and CDR2: SGHTA and FQGNSA. The DNA of the CDR3 is TGTGCCAGCAGCCCTCTAGCGGGCAAAGAGACCCAGTACTTC. Amino acids: CASSPLAGKETQYF.

The V and J genes are TRBV9 and TRBJ2-3; D unresolved. The V and J ends lost 0 bases and 4 bases respectively, with 9 bases between them. The CDR3 consists of 14 residues. The germline V gene encodes CDR1 SGDLS and CDR2 YYNGEE. The CDR3: CASSVEPSADTQYF. For the CDR3, the DNA is TGTGCCAGCAGCGTAGAGCCGTCTGCAGATACGCAGTATTTT.

V usage is TRBV7-7 and J usage is TRBJ2-7; TRBD1 is a possible D gene (6 bases). Per the germline V gene, CDR1 is SSHAT and CDR2 is FNYEAQ (reference sequence). CDR3 length: 16 amino acids. V lost 5 bases and J lost 1, with 18 bases in between. CDR3: CASSRRTADNSYEQYF. The CDR3 region has the DNA TGTGCCAGCAGCCGACGGACAGCCGATAATTCCTACGAGCAGTACTTC.

This clone occurred a few times. This chain uses TRBV6-1 with TRBJ2-2; weak D call: TRBD1 (5 bases). The germline V and J ends were trimmed by 7 bases and 3 bases, with 9 bases remaining between them. The CDR3 length is 13 residues. CDR1 and CDR2 from the germline V gene are MNHNS and SASEGT. The CDR3 nucleotides are TGTGCCAGCACCCCAGGGTACACCGGGGAGCTGTTTTTT. It is translated as CASTPGYTGELFF.

The chain has TRBV7-9 and TRBJ2-2; TRBD1 matches 7 bases. CDR3 length: 15 residues. The germline gives CDR1 SEHNR, CDR2 FQNEAQ (reference sequence). V lost 4 bases, J lost 4 bases, and 6 bases stayed unmatched. The CDR3 sequence is CASSWGQGVTGELFF. As DNA, the CDR3 is TGTGCCAGCAGCTGGGGGCAGGGGGTCACCGGGGAGCTGTTTTTT.

The V call is TRBV25-1, the J call TRBJ2-1; D may be TRBD1 (5 bases). The germline gives CDR1 MGHDK, CDR2 SYGVNS. Trimming took off 2 bases at V and 12 bases at J, with 14 bases between the two ends. The CDR3 sequence is 13 residues long. CDR3 nucleotides: TGTGCCAGCAGTGAACAGGGTACGGACCCGCAGTTCTTC. Translating it yields CASSEQGTDPQFF.

This chain links TRBV6-6 with TRBJ1-1; D is unresolved. Between the trimmed V and J ends, which lost 8 bases and 4 bases, there was a span of 11 bases. CDR1 and CDR2 (germline): MNHNY, SVGAGI (reference sequence). The CDR3 has 12 residues. CDR3 in amino acids: CASSSPSTEAFF. CDR3 DNA: TGTGCCAGCTCGTCACCCAGCACTGAAGCTTTCTTT.

As DNA, the CDR3 is TGTGCCAGCAGCTCCTTACTGCCGGGTGGCGAGCAGTACTTC. As protein: CASSSLLPGGEQYF. The rearrangement links TRBV7-6 to TRBJ2-7; D unclear. The V gene's germline CDR1 is SGHVS and CDR2 FNYEAQ. The CDR3 runs 14 residues. V lost 4 bases to trimming and J lost 6 bases, with 16 bases between them.

The V and J genes are TRBV2 and TRBJ2-3; 7 positions agree with TRBD1. V shed 4 bases, J shed 5 bases, and the junction held 6 bases outside the gene matches. The V gene's germline CDR1 is SNHLY and CDR2 FYNNEI. The CDR3 length is 14 residues. CDR3 in amino acids: CASSVGGPGDTQYF. Written as DNA, the CDR3 is TGTGCCAGCAGTGTAGGGGGCCCAGGAGATACGCAGTATTTT. The whole variable domain, filled in from reference TRBV2 and TRBJ2-3, reads EPEVTQTPSHQVTQMGQEVILRCVPISNHLYFYWYRQILGQKVEFLVSFYNNEISEKSEIFDDQFSVERPDGSNFTLKIRSTKLEDSAMYFCASSVGGPGDTQYFGPGTRLTVL.

The chain couples TRBV6-1 to TRBJ2-3, with TRBD1 identical over 7 bases. The CDR3 loop spans 16 amino acids. Unmatched junction bases numbered 7, after V lost 4 bases and J lost 0 bases. CDR1 and CDR2 from the germline V gene are MNHNS and SASEGT. The CDR3 region has the DNA TGTGCCAGCAGTGGGAGACAGGGAAGAAGCACAGATACGCAGTATTTT. Protein sequence: CASSGRQGRSTDTQYF.

This chain links TRBV7-2 with TRBJ2-1, with 7 bases identical to TRBD2. CDR1 is SGHTA and CDR2 is FQGNSA in the germline V gene. The CDR3 contains 12 residues. Trimming removed 6 bases from V and 5 bases from J; junction bases left unmatched: 1. CDR3 bases: TGTGCCAGCAGGCGGGAGAACAATGAGCAGTTCTTC. Protein sequence: CASRRENNEQFF.

This clone was seen a few times. V usage is TRBV2 and J usage is TRBJ1-4, with D possibly TRBD1 on 5 matching bases. The CDR3 extends over 15 amino acids. V lost 4 bases and J lost 1, with 10 bases in between. Per the germline V gene, CDR1 is SNHLY and CDR2 is FYNNEI. CDR3 region: CASSGTRVTNEKLFF. The CDR3 bases are TGTGCCAGCAGTGGGACCAGGGTAACTAATGAAAAACTGTTTTTT.

The chain has TRBV19 and TRBJ2-7; 9 bases are shared with TRBD2. The CDR3 is made up of 15 amino acids. Germline V CDR1 and CDR2: LNHDA, SQIVND (reference sequence). The ends lost 0 bases at V and 1 base at J; junction bases unmatched: 1. This CDR3 is CASSIETSGSYEQYF. The DNA for the CDR3 is TGTGCCAGTAGTATAGAGACTAGCGGATCCTACGAGCAGTACTTC.

This chain joins TRBV4-3 and TRBJ2-1; D gene unclear. The V gene's germline CDR1 is LGHNA and CDR2 YSLEER. The CDR3 length is 13 residues. V was cut by 1 base and J by 8 bases, with 9 bases left in between. The CDR3 DNA is TGCGCCAGCAGCCAAGGGCCTCAGGATGAGCAGTTCTTC. This codes for CASSQGPQDEQFF.

The gene calls are TRBV4-3 and TRBJ2-3; D gene uncertain. This CDR3 spans 18 amino acids. The germline V and J ends were trimmed by 5 bases and 3 bases, with 24 bases remaining between them. Germline V gene sequence: CDR1 LGHNA, CDR2 YSLEER. The CDR3 reads CASSARRSLGLRTDTQYF. The DNA of the CDR3 is TGCGCCAGCAGCGCTAGAAGGTCTCTCGGGTTAAGGACAGATACGCAGTATTTT.

This clone was recorded once. The J gene is TRBJ1-5, the V gene TRBV28; D gene unclear. Germline V lookup: CDR1 MDHEN, CDR2 SYDVKM. The CDR3 has 15 residues. V gave up 6 bases and J gave up 4 bases, with 16 bases separating them. CDR3 DNA: TGTGCCAGCAGCCCCCCGATGAGGGTGAATCAGCCCCAGCATTTT. This translates into CASSPPMRVNQPQHF.

The V gene is TRBV28, the J gene TRBJ1-2; no clear D gene. This CDR3 spans 14 amino acids. The V end was cut by 6 bases, the J end by 1 base, with 12 bases between. Germline loops: CDR1 MDHEN, CDR2 SYDVKM. CDR3 sequence: CASSEATDNYGYTF. CDR3 DNA: TGTGCCAGCAGCGAAGCGACGGATAACTATGGCTACACCTTC.

The V gene is TRBV5-4, the J gene TRBJ1-1; no definite D call. Trimming took 4 bases from V and 6 from J, leaving 19 bases between them. The CDR3 sequence is 15 residues long. Germline CDR1 reads SGHNT; CDR2 reads YYREEE (reference sequence). The CDR3 sequence is CASSPVLDKYPEAFF. CDR3 nucleotide sequence: TGTGCCAGCAGCCCGGTCCTAGATAAATATCCTGAAGCTTTCTTT.

The chain carries TRBV5-1 and TRBJ2-5, with TRBD1 identical over 9 bases. The J call may be faulty, since TRBJ2-7 better matches the DNA end. Germline V gene sequence: CDR1 SGHRS, CDR2 YFSETQ. CDR3 length: 15 residues. The CDR3 nucleotides are TGCGCCAGCAGCTTGGGGACAGGGGCGACGTACGAGCAGTACTTC. It translates to CASSLGTGATYEQYF.

J is TRBJ1-1 and V is TRBV28; 7 bases are shared with TRBD1. CDR3 length: 16 amino acids. The V gene's germline CDR1 is MDHEN and CDR2 SYDVKM. V lost 1 base, J lost 0 bases, and 5 bases stayed unmatched. The CDR3 nucleotides are TGTGCCAGCAGTTTATCTCCAGGGGGAATGAACACTGAAGCTTTCTTT. Protein: CASSLSPGGMNTEAFF.

The chain carries TRBV6-4 and TRBJ2-7, with 8 bases aligning to TRBD1. The germline CDR1 and CDR2 sequences are MRHNA and SNTAGT. This CDR3 is 15 amino acids long. Trimming cost V 6 bases and J 3 bases; bases outside gene matches: 10. The CDR3 DNA reads as TGTGCCAGCAGCCCTAACCCGGGACAGGTCTACGAGCAGTACTTC. This codes for CASSPNPGQVYEQYF.

This sequence joins TRBV28 and TRBJ2-5, with 10 bases aligning to TRBD1. The V gene end was trimmed by 3 bases and the J gene end by 5 bases; junction bases not matched to a gene: 6. This CDR3 spans 15 amino acids. CDR1 is MDHEN, CDR2 SYDVKM, per germline. The CDR3 loop reads CASSLAGTGDETQYF. The CDR3 nucleotides read TGTGCCAGCAGTTTGGCCGGGACAGGGGACGAGACCCAGTACTTC.

The rearrangement joins TRBV7-6 to TRBJ1-1; D gene uncertain. CDR1 is SGHVS and CDR2 is FNYEAQ in the germline V gene. The length of the CDR3 is 16 residues. V gave up 2 bases and J gave up 2 bases, with 15 bases separating them. CDR3 sequence: CASSLYGQAANTEAFF. The DNA for the CDR3 is TGTGCCAGCAGCTTATACGGTCAGGCTGCTAACACTGAAGCTTTCTTT.

This clone is a singleton in its sample. The genes are TRBV2 and TRBJ2-4, with 7 bases identical to TRBD1. Per the germline V gene, CDR1 is SNHLY and CDR2 is FYNNEI. The CDR3 runs 15 residues. The J segment lost 8 bases and the V segment lost 4 bases, leaving 11 bases of the junction unmatched. CDR3: CASSGDRESQDIQYF. Written as DNA, the CDR3 is TGTGCCAGCAGTGGGGACAGAGAGAGCCAGGACATTCAGTACTTC.

As regards this clone: Other DNA variants within this sample encode the same CDR3. The chain carries TRBV6-5 and TRBJ2-2; the D gene is possibly TRBD1 (6 bases). CDR1 is MNHEY and CDR2 is SVGAGI in the germline V gene. This CDR3 is 12 amino acids long. The V end was cut by 5 bases, the J end by 5 bases, with 6 bases between. The DNA of the CDR3 is TGTGCCAGCAGTAGGGGGACCGGGGAGCTGTTTTTT. This gives the protein CASSRGTGELFF.

The chain employs TRBV6-6 and TRBJ2-7, with TRBD2 identical over 9 bases. This CDR3 comprises 14 residues. The junction had 9 bases not matched to a gene; V was cut back by 8 bases and J by 4 bases. Germline V gene sequence: CDR1 MNHNY, CDR2 SVGAGI (reference sequence). CDR3: CASAAGGGNYEQYF. The CDR3 DNA reads as TGTGCCAGCGCCGCGGGGGGGGGAAATTACGAGCAGTACTTC.